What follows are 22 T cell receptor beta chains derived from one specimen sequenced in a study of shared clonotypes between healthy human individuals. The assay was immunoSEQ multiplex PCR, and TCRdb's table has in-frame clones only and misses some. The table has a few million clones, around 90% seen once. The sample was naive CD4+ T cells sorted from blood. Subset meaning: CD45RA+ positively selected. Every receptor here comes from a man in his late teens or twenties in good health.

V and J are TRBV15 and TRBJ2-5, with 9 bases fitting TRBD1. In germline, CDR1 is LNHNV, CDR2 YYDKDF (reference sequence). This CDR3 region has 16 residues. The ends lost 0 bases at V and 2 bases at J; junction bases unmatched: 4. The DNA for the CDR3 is TGTGCCACCAGCAGAGATCCCGGGACAGGGCAAGAGACCCAGTACTTC. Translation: CATSRDPGTGQETQYF.

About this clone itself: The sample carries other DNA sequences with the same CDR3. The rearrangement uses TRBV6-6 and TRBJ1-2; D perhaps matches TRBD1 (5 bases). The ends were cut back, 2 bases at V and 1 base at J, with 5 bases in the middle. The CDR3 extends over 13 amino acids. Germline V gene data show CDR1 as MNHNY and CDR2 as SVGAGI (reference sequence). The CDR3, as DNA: TGTGCCAGCAGTTACGGGGGTAACTATGGCTACACCTTC. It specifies CASSYGGNYGYTF.

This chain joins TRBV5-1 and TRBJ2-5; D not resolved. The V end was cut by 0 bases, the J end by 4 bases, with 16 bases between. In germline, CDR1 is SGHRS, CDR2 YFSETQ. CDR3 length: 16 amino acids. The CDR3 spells CASSLAGRGEGETQYF. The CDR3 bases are TGCGCCAGCAGCTTGGCCGGTCGAGGCGAAGGAGAGACCCAGTACTTC.

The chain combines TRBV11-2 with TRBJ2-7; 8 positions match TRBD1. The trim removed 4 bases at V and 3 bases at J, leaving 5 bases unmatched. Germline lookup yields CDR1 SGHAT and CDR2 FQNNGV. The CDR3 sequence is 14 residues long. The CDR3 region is CASSSRQGSYEQYF. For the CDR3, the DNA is TGTGCCAGCAGCTCCAGACAGGGGAGCTACGAGCAGTACTTC.

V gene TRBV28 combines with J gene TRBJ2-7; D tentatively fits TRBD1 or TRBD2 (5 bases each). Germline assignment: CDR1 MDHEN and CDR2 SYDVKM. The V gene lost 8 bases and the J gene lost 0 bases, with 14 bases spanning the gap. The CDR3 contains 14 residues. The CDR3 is CASGNSGTSYEQYF. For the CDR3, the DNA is TGTGCCAGCGGAAATTCCGGGACCTCCTACGAGCAGTACTTC.

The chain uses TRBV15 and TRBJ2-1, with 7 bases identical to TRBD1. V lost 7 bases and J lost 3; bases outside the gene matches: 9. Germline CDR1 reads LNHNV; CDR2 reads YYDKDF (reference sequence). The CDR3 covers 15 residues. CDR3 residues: CATNLGAGGYNEQFF. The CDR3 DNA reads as TGTGCCACCAACCTCGGGGCAGGGGGCTACAATGAGCAGTTCTTC.

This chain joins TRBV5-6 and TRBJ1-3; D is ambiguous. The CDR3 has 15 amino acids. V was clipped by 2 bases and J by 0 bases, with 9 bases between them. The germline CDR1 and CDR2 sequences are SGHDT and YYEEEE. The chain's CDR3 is CASSLGPGSGNTIYF. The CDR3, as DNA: TGTGCCAGCAGCTTAGGACCCGGCTCTGGAAACACCATATATTTT.

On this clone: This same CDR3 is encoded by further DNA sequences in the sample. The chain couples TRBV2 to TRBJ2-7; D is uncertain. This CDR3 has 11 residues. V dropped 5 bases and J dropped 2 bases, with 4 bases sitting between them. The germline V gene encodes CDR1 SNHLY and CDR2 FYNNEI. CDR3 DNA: TGTGCCAGCAGTCAGACCTACGAGCAGTACTTC. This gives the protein CASSQTYEQYF.

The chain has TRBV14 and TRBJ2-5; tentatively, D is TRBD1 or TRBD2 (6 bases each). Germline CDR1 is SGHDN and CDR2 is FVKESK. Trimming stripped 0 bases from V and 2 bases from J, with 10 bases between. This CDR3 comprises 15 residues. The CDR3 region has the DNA TGTGCCAGCAGCCAAGATTGGGGGGCACAAGAGACCCAGTACTTC. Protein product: CASSQDWGAQETQYF.

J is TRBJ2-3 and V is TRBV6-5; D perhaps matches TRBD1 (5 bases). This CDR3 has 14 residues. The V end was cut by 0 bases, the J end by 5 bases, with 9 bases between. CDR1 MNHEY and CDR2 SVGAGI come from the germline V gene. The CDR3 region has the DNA TGTGCCAGCAGTTACTCTCCAGGGCTAGATACGCAGTATTTT. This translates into CASSYSPGLDTQYF.

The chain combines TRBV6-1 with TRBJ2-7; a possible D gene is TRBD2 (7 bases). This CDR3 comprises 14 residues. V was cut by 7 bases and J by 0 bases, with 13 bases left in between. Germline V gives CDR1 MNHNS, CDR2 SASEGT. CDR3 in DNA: TGTGCCAGCATCGAAGGGGGGGGCTCCTACGAGCAGTACTTC. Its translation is CASIEGGGSYEQYF.

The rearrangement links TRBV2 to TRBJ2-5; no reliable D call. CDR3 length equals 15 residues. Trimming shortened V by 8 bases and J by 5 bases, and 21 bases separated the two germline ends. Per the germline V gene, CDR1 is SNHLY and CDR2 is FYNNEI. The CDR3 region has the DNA TGTGCCAGCCAAGCCGTTAACAATTTGAGGGAGACCCAGTACTTC. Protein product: CASQAVNNLRETQYF.

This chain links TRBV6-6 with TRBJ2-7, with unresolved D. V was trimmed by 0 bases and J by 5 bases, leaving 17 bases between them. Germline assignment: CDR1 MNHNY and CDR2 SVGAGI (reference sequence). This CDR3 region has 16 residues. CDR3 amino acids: CASSYSSEGWNHEQYF. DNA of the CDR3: TGTGCCAGCAGTTACTCATCCGAAGGATGGAACCACGAGCAGTACTTC.

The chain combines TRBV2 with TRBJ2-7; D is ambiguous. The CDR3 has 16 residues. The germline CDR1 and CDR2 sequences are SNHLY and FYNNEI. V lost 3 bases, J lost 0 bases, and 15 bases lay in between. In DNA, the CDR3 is TGTGCCAGCAGTGACCCCCCCAAGAGGAGCTCCTACGAGCAGTACTTC. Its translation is CASSDPPKRSSYEQYF. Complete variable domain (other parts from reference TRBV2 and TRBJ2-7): EPEVTQTPSHQVTQMGQEVILRCVPISNHLYFYWYRQILGQKVEFLVSFYNNEISEKSEIFDDQFSVERPDGSNFTLKIRSTKLEDSAMYFCASSDPPKRSSYEQYFGPGTRLTVT.

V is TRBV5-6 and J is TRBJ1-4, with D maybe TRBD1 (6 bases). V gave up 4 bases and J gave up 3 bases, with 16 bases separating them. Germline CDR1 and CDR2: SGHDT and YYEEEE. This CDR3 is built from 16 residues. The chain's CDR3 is CASSTRGAGANEKLFF. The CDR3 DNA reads TGTGCCAGCAGCACCCGCGGGGCAGGGGCTAATGAAAAACTGTTTTTT.

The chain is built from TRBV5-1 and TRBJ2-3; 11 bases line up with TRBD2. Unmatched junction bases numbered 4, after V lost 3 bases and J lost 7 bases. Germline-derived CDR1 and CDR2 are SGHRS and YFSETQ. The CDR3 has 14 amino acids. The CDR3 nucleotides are TGCGCCAGCAGCTCACTAGCGGGAGATCATACGCAGTATTTT. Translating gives CASSSLAGDHTQYF. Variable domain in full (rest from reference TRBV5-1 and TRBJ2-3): KAGVTQTPRYLIKTRGQQVTLSCSPISGHRSVSWYQQTPGQGLQFLFEYFSETQRNKGNFPGRFSGRQFSNSRSEMNVSTLELGDSALYLCASSSLAGDHTQYFGPGTRLTVL.

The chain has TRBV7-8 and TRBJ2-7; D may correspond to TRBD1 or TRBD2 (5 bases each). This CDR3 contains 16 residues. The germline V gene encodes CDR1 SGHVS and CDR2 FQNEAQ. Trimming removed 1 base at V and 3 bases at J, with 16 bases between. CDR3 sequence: CASSLVVRGDDYEQYF. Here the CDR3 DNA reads TGTGCCAGCAGCTTAGTGGTAAGAGGGGATGACTACGAGCAGTACTTC.

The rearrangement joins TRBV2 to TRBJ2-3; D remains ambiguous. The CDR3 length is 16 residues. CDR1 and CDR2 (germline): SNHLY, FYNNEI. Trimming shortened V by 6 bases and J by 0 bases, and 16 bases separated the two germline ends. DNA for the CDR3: TGTGCCAGCAGATCGGACCTCGGTACCAGCACAGATACGCAGTATTTT. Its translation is CASRSDLGTSTDTQYF.

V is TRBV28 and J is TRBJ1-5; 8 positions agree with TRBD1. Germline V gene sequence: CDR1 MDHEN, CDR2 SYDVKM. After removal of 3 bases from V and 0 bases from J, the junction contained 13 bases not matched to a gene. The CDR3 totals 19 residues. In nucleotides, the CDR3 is TGTGCCAGCAGTTTTGGCCTCGTGGGGACAGGTAATAGCAATCAGCCCCAGCATTTT. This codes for CASSFGLVGTGNSNQPQHF.

In DNA form, the CDR3 reads TGCGCCAGCAGCCGGACTAGTATGACCGGGGAGCTGTTTTTT. Its translation is CASSRTSMTGELFF. The chain has TRBV4-3 and TRBJ2-2; TRBD2 matches at 7 bases. The germline V gene has CDR1 LGHNA and CDR2 YSLEER. The V and J ends lost 4 bases and 5 bases, in that order; junction bases with no gene match: 4. CDR3 length: 14 amino acids.

For the CDR3, the DNA is TGTGCCAGCAGCTCTTTAGCGGGGGGGCAATACGAGCAGTACTTC. It yields the protein CASSSLAGGQYEQYF. The chain links TRBV11-2 to TRBJ2-7, with 11 nucleotides matching TRBD2. Germline CDR1 SGHAT, CDR2 FQNNGV. Germline trimming cut 4 bases from V and 4 bases from J; bases unmatched to any gene: 6. The CDR3 covers 15 residues.

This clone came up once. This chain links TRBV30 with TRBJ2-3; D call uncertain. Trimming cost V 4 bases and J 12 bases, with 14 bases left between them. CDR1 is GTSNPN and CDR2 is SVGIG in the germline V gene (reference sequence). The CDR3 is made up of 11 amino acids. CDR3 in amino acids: CAWTTDPGQYF. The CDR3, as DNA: TGTGCCTGGACCACCGACCCCGGTCAGTATTTT.